Described below is a single TCR beta chain sequence and its context. The data were taken from a study of blood T cell repertoires in COVID-19. Study context: Researchers got acute and convalescent COVID-19 samples from the United States, Italy and Spain. The analysed material was cDNA or gDNA that came from T cells, B-cell-depleted T cells, or PBMCs.

In the original workflow: The assay estimated nucleated cells by amplifying reference gene primers. The assay was immunoSEQ multiplex PCR, and TCRdb's table has in-frame clones only and misses some. V and J calls and clone size follow that table, whereas D and trimming were derived from the DNA. The sample consists of more than 95,000 clones, around 84% of them appearing once. The CDR3 totals 14 residues. J was trimmed by 3 bases and V by 6 bases; bases with no gene match: 4. The germline gives CDR1 MNHEY, CDR2 SVGEGT. The chain recombines TRBV6-2 or TRBV6-3 with TRBJ1-2, with 10 positions matching TRBD1. The receptor was derived from a human donor in a cohort sampled during active COVID-19. The sample was peripheral blood. CDR3 in DNA: TGTGCCAGCAGCCCCGGGACAGGGGACTATGGCTACACCTTC. This sequence encodes CASSPGTGDYGYTF.